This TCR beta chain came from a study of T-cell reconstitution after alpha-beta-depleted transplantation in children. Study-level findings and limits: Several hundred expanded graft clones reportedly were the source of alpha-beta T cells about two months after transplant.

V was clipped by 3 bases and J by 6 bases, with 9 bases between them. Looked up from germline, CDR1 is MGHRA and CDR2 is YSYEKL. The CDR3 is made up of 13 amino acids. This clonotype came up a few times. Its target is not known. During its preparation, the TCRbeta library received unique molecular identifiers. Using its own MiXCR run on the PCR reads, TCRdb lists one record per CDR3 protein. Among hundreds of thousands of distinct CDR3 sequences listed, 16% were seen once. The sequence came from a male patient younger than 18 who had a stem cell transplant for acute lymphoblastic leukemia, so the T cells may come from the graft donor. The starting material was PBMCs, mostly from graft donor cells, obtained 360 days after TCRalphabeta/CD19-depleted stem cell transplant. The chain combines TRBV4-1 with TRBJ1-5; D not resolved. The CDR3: CASSHTHFQPQHF. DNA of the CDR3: TGCGCCAGCAGCCATACCCACTTTCAGCCCCAGCATTTT.